These 23 T cell receptor beta chains originate from one sample sequenced in a study of CD8 T cells in ankylosing spondylitis. TCRdb itself ran the 5' RACE reads through MiXCR, one entry per CDR3 protein. The data hold roughly 17,000 distinct CDR3 sequences, with under 8.5% observed a single time. Sequences were obtained from blood. The receptors shown here come from a male donor with ankylosing spondylitis or in good health (not recorded which).

Here the CDR3 DNA reads TGTGCCAGCAGTGGAGGGGGGACTGAAGCTTTCTTT. Translating it yields CASSGGGTEAFF. The V gene is TRBV2, the J gene TRBJ1-1; tentative D call: TRBD1 (6 bases). V dropped 4 bases and J dropped 5 bases, with 8 bases sitting between them. The germline CDR1 and CDR2 sequences are SNHLY and FYNNEI. This CDR3 has 12 amino acids.

This clonotype has more than one count but fewer than ten. The chain carries TRBV5-6 and TRBJ2-3; D is possibly TRBD1 (5 bases). Trimming shortened V by 1 base and J by 4 bases, and 7 bases separated the two germline ends. The CDR3 has 13 residues. The V gene's germline CDR1 is SGHDT and CDR2 YYEEEE. The CDR3 coding sequence is TGTGCCAGCAGCTTGCAGGGCCCAGATACGCAGTATTTT. It specifies CASSLQGPDTQYF.

In this sample, this clonotype turned up many times. This chain joins TRBV6-6 and TRBJ2-1; no clear D gene. V lost 7 bases, J lost 0 bases, and 10 bases lay in between. The CDR3 contains 14 residues. Germline V gene data show CDR1 as MNHNY and CDR2 as SVGAGI (reference sequence). Written as DNA, the CDR3 is TGTGCCAGCAATGGGAAGAGCTCCTACAATGAGCAGTTCTTC. Amino acids: CASNGKSSYNEQFF.

The table lists this clonotype with a few counts. This chain uses TRBV7-7 with TRBJ2-1; TRBD1 or TRBD2 may be the D gene (5 bases each). Germline V CDR1 and CDR2: SSHAT, FNYEAQ (reference sequence). Trimming took 1 base from V and 5 from J, leaving 12 bases between them. There are 15 residues in the CDR3. This CDR3 reads CASSLERGSNNEQFF. The CDR3 nucleotides read TGTGCCAGCAGCTTAGAACGGGGCTCGAACAATGAGCAGTTCTTC.

This clonotype was seen many times. Here the CDR3 DNA reads TGTGCCAGCAGTGAGCTAGCGGGGGGCACCGGGGAGCTGTTTTTT. Amino acids: CASSELAGGTGELFF. The chain uses TRBV6-4 and TRBJ2-2; TRBD2 matches 11 bases. Looked up from germline, CDR1 is MRHNA and CDR2 is SNTAGT. After removal of 3 bases from V and 4 bases from J, the junction contained 1 base not matched to a gene. This CDR3 comprises 15 residues.

This clonotype came up a few times. The V gene is TRBV28, the J gene TRBJ2-3; TRBD2 might be the D (7 bases). This CDR3 has 15 amino acids. The V end was cut by 3 bases, the J end by 4 bases, with 14 bases between. CDR1 MDHEN and CDR2 SYDVKM come from the germline V gene. In nucleotides, the CDR3 is TGTGCCAGCAGTTTGGGAGGGGGAGACGCAGATACGCAGTATTTT. Amino acid sequence: CASSLGGGDADTQYF.

Many counts were recorded for this clonotype. The J gene is TRBJ2-1, the V gene TRBV14, with D uncertain. Trimming took off 4 bases at V and 6 bases at J, with 7 bases between the two ends. The CDR3 totals 12 residues. From germline, CDR1 is SGHDN and CDR2 FVKESK. The CDR3 region is CASSLSINEQFF. Written as DNA, the CDR3 is TGTGCCAGCAGCCTGTCTATCAATGAGCAGTTCTTC. Looking up the rest from reference TRBV14 and TRBJ2-1 gives the full variable domain: EAGVTQFPSHSVIEKGQTVTLRCDPISGHDNLYWYRRVMGKEIKFLLHFVKESKQDESGMPNNRFLAERTGGTYSTLKVQPAELEDSGVYFCASSLSINEQFFGPGTRLTVL.

This chain joins TRBV20-1 and TRBJ2-2; D might be TRBD2 (6 bases). Trimming shortened V by 2 bases and J by 2 bases, and 18 bases separated the two germline ends. In germline, CDR1 is DFQATT, CDR2 SNEGSKA (reference sequence). There are 17 residues in the CDR3. The CDR3 loop is CSARRTFRGVNTGELFF. CDR3 nucleotides: TGCAGTGCTAGACGGACTTTTCGCGGGGTTAACACCGGGGAGCTGTTTTTT.

This clonotype was counted many times. This CDR3 is CASSTRGVAVTDTQYF. For the CDR3, the DNA is TGTGCCAGCAGTACACGGGGGGTGGCGGTCACAGATACGCAGTATTTT. The chain has TRBV12-3 or TRBV12-4 and TRBJ2-3; 7 bases match TRBD2. The CDR3 covers 16 residues. The V gene end was trimmed by 5 bases and the J gene end by 2 bases; junction bases not matched to a gene: 10.

This clonotype was seen ten or more times. The V and J genes are TRBV28 and TRBJ2-2; D ambiguous. Germline assignment: CDR1 MDHEN and CDR2 SYDVKM. The V gene lost 6 bases and the J gene lost 5 bases, with 10 bases spanning the gap. This CDR3 is 13 amino acids long. In nucleotides, the CDR3 is TGTGCCAGCAGATCCGGAGCAACCGGGGAGCTGTTTTTT. Its translation: CASRSGATGELFF.

In this sample, this clonotype turned up many times. The chain is built from TRBV20-1 and TRBJ2-2; D uncertain. V lost 1 base to trimming and J lost 3 bases, with 6 bases between them. There are 13 residues in the CDR3. CDR1 DFQATT and CDR2 SNEGSKA come from the germline V gene (reference sequence). The CDR3 reads CSARVFHTGELFF. The CDR3 nucleotides read TGCAGTGCTAGAGTCTTTCACACCGGGGAGCTGTTTTTT.

The V gene is TRBV6-2 or TRBV6-3, the J gene TRBJ2-1, with D possibly TRBD2 on 6 matching bases. This CDR3 spans 17 amino acids. Looked up from germline, CDR1 is MNHEY and CDR2 is SVGEGT. Trimming left V 6 bases short and J 5 bases short, with 23 bases between. CDR3 coding DNA: TGTGCCAGCAGCAACCCGGTCACTAGCTATCAAAACAATGAGCAGTTCTTC. Its translation: CASSNPVTSYQNNEQFF.

The rearrangement joins TRBV9 to TRBJ2-2; D uncertain. The germline gives CDR1 SGDLS, CDR2 YYNGEE. The V end lost 0 bases, the J end lost 7 bases, and 7 bases lay between the germline ends. The CDR3 runs 13 residues. The CDR3 DNA reads as TGTGCCAGCAGCGTAGTTGCGGTCGGGGAGCTGTTTTTT. It is translated as CASSVVAVGELFF.

This clonotype was observed at least ten times. The chain carries TRBV20-1 and TRBJ2-1, with D unclear. The germline V and J ends were trimmed by 3 bases and 10 bases, with 10 bases remaining between them. Looked up from germline, CDR1 is DFQATT and CDR2 is SNEGSKA (reference sequence). This CDR3 has 11 residues. The CDR3 is CSAREVREQFF. In DNA form, the CDR3 reads TGCAGTGCTAGGGAAGTACGGGAGCAGTTCTTC.

This clonotype showed up many times. The chain combines TRBV20-1 with TRBJ2-7; 8 nucleotides line up with TRBD1. Germline CDR1 reads DFQATT; CDR2 reads SNEGSKA (reference sequence). Germline trimming cut 6 bases from V and 2 bases from J; bases unmatched to any gene: 9. The length of the CDR3 is 14 residues. The CDR3: CSASSSDRAYEQYV. The DNA for the CDR3 is TGCAGTGCCTCATCGTCGGACAGGGCCTACGAGCAGTACGTC.

This clonotype has ten or more counts. The chain links TRBV20-1 to TRBJ1-5; D not resolved. CDR1 and CDR2 (germline): DFQATT, SNEGSKA (reference sequence). Deletions cut 6 bases from V and 0 bases from J, with 12 bases between. This CDR3 has 14 amino acids. CDR3 protein: CSARRMYSNQPQHF. The CDR3 bases are TGCAGTGCAAGACGGATGTATAGCAATCAGCCCCAGCATTTT.

The CDR3, as DNA: TGTGCCACCAGCAGAGATCTCGGGCTTGGTCGCGGGGAGCTGTTTTTT. Translated, it gives CATSRDLGLGRGELFF. V is TRBV15 and J is TRBJ2-2, with unresolved D. Germline V CDR1 and CDR2: LNHNV, YYDKDF (reference sequence). Trimming pared 0 bases from V and 7 bases from J, leaving 15 bases between. The CDR3 spans 16 residues.

This clonotype was detected a few times. V usage is TRBV29-1 and J usage is TRBJ2-7; no definite D call. Germline CDR1 SQVTM, CDR2 ANQGSEA. CDR3 length equals 11 residues. V gave up 4 bases and J gave up 7 bases, with 11 bases separating them. The CDR3 DNA sequence: TGCAGCGTTGGAAGTCGGGTGGAGCAGTACTTC. Its translation: CSVGSRVEQYF.

The J gene is TRBJ1-4, the V gene TRBV12-3 or TRBV12-4; a weak D match, TRBD1 (6 bases). Trimming shortened V by 5 bases and J by 7 bases, and 17 bases separated the two germline ends. The CDR3 contains 15 residues. Written as DNA, the CDR3 is TGTGCCAGCAGTCCAGGACAGCCAGGCTTTGAAAAACTGTTTTTT. Its protein product is CASSPGQPGFEKLFF.

This clonotype occurred many times. The germline gene is not matched at one end of the junction; a read error may be the cause. V and J are TRBV15 and TRBJ1-4; D is uncertain. The CDR3 is 16 residues long. Per the germline V gene, CDR1 is LNHNV and CDR2 is YYDKDF (reference sequence). The CDR3 here is CATSRDRRSINGKLFF. CDR3 in DNA: TGTGCCACCAGCAGAGATAGACGGTCGATTAATGGAAAACTGTTTTTT.

This clonotype appeared many times. V and J are TRBV11-2 and TRBJ2-1; TRBD2 matches at 9 bases. V lost 0 bases to trimming and J lost 1 base; unmatched junction nucleotides: 10. From germline, CDR1 is SGHAT and CDR2 FQNNGV. This CDR3 region has 19 residues. CDR3 bases: TGTGCCAGCAGCTTAGATGGGCTAGCGGGACTGAGATCCTACAATGAGCAGTTCTTC. Encoded protein: CASSLDGLAGLRSYNEQFF. Supplemented by reference TRBV11-2 and TRBJ2-1, the full variable domain reads EAGVAQSPRYKIIEKRQSVAFWCNPISGHATLYWYQQILGQGPKLLIQFQNNGVVDDSQLPKDRFSAERLKGVDSTLKIQPAKLEDSAVYLCASSLDGLAGLRSYNEQFFGPGTRLTVL.

This clonotype was seen at least ten times. This rearrangement joins TRBV7-3 to TRBJ2-1; TRBD1 is a possible D gene (6 bases). The CDR3 is 14 residues long. Germline assignment: CDR1 SGHTA and CDR2 FQGTGA. With 4 bases removed from V and 6 bases from J, the gap between germline ends came to 13 bases. DNA of the CDR3: TGTGCCAGCAGCTACGGGATAGGGGGCAATGAGCAGTTCTTC. Translated, it gives CASSYGIGGNEQFF.

This clonotype was seen a few times. The chain couples TRBV6-2 or TRBV6-3 to TRBJ2-2; 7 positions agree with TRBD1. Trimming cost V 8 bases and J 7 bases; bases outside gene matches: 19. Germline CDR1 MNHEY, CDR2 SVGEGT. The CDR3 spans 17 residues. The CDR3 DNA follows: TGTGCCAGCGAAAAGGGGGCGAGGGGGCCGGCCGTCGGGGAGCTGTTTTTT. Protein product: CASEKGARGPAVGELFF.